This entry describes one TCR beta chain. The target of this receptor is not known. Nothing much larger sits one base from this clone, and base qualities are not available. The sample originates from a study of blood T cell repertoires in COVID-19 (dated by TCRdb to the early 2020s). Study-level background: Collaborator samples came from the United States, Italy and Spain and covered acute and convalescent phases of COVID-19. The samples were drawn from two sources: the first 160 participants of the ongoing ImmuneRACE study, and 1,254 subjects contributed by 6 global collaborators. Subjects who had been exposed to COVID-19, were actively infected with it, or had recovered from it provided the deeply sampled blood TCRbeta repertoires that made up the dataset. The material from the prospective study consisted of cDNA or gDNA derived from T cells, B-cell-depleted T cells, or PBMCs. The repertoires were released in a freely available public database intended as a resource for research on the immune response to SARS-CoV-2. A de-identified subject ID, COVID-19 status, age in years and sex were almost always included in the sample metadata. HLA class I and class II types, where available, came from metadata supplied by the sample provider rather than from assay-based typing.

TCRbeta CDR3 regions were amplified from genomic DNA by means of the immunoSEQ Assay, a bias-controlled multiplex PCR. The source study handled its data this way. Within the assay, amplification of reference gene primers was used to estimate how many nucleated cells each sample contained. Sequence reads were collapsed and filtered to measure the absolute abundance of every unique TCRbeta CDR3 rearrangement. For each sample, productive Simpson clonality was calculated by taking the square root of Simpson's diversity index across productive rearrangements. TCRdb took over this immuneACCESS table, retaining in-frame rearrangements with V and J assigned. Such tables are incomplete; in checked studies, under half of the missing clones stem from an unresolved V gene, and the remainder is unexplained. The V and J calls and the clone size are those of that table, but D and trimming were determined from the DNA. For this sample there are roughly 38,000 clones; 78% appear just once. The ten largest account for 33% of the sample.

Collaborating institutions collected whole blood in K2EDTA tubes following their own protocols. For TCRbeta analysis, collaborators shipped samples as frozen whole blood, isolated PBMCs, or DNA extracted from either of those sample types. The investigation overall reported the following: Clinical and demographic metadata were provided uncurated, with the amount varying by source and participant.

Counted from cysteine to phenylalanine, this CDR3 has 18 amino acids. Only the CDR3 DNA is retained, 54 bases long and in frame from the first base. Trimming costs V 1 base and J 6 bases, and their ends lie 23 bases apart. The rearranged segments are TRBV5-3 and TRBJ2-1, with a weak D call of TRBD2 (6 bases match). TRBV5-3 is labeled an ORF, and its function is uncertain. Material: peripheral blood. This TCR was recovered from a man aged 55 to 70 with acute or convalescent COVID-19. Here the CDR3 is given as CARSLIPLIAERPNEQFF. The base sequence is TGTGCCAGAAGCTTGATCCCCCTAATAGCGGAAAGACCCAATGAGCAGTTCTTC.